In this sample, the clone carrying this T cell receptor (beta chain) turned up once. The target antigen is unknown. Just one base apart from a much larger clone, this may be a read error. Here the CDR3 omits its conserved ending phenylalanine or tryptophan, so a read error is the likely source. V was shortened by 5 bases and J by 1 base, with 8 bases between the two germline ends. CDR3 length equals 13 residues. Germline V CDR1 and CDR2: SGHVS, FNYEAQ. The library was built from around 380 ng RNA with molecular barcoded adaptors for alpha/delta and beta/gamma chains. Via MiXCR, TCRdb re-called the reads, giving one row per CDR3 protein. Of tens of thousands of distinct CDR3 sequences in the sample, roughly a fifth were seen once. At the time of active disease, bone marrow was collected from every patient. The record originates from a study of read filtering for tumor transcriptome and immune sequencing. Study at large: By R-ISS, stages I, II and III held roughly 8, 16 and 7 patients. Overall study results and limits: The sorted CD138-negative fraction was a mixed bone marrow immune population, not purified T cells. IR-seq and RNA-seq agreed better without single-read clonotypes.

This sequence was found in a donor at least 40 years old with multiple myeloma. Material for sequencing was a population of CD138-negative cells sorted from bone marrow. The V and J genes are TRBV7-6 and TRBJ1-2; D is undetermined. Here the CDR3 DNA reads TGTGCCAGCAGCGCTACCAGTAACTATGGCTACACCCTC. This translates into CASSATSNYGYTL.